One sample yielded the 17 T cell receptor beta chains listed below, sequenced in a study of blood T cell repertoires in COVID-19. Data came from immunoSEQ multiplex PCR; TCRdb stores just in-frame clones and leaves some out. Here the sample spans roughly 130,000 clones, about 82% being singletons. Sequenced input: peripheral blood. These TCRs come from a man between 60 and 70 years old with active or convalescent COVID-19.

A single count supports this clone. The chain combines TRBV6-5 with TRBJ2-7; no definite D call. Trimming removed 2 bases at V and 12 bases at J, with 14 bases between. Per germline, CDR1 MNHEY and CDR2 SVGAGI. The CDR3 covers 12 residues. The CDR3 DNA is TGTGCCAGCAGTTACGCAAAAAGTCAGTGGTACTTC. This translates into CASSYAKSQWYF.

This chain links TRBV30 with TRBJ2-5; 8 bases align to TRBD2. Unmatched junction bases numbered 15, after V lost 0 bases and J lost 3 bases. Germline assignment: CDR1 GTSNPN and CDR2 SVGIG (reference sequence). The CDR3 spans 18 residues. DNA of the CDR3: TGTGCCTGGAGTGTACGGGGACTAGTAGGGAAAGGGGAAGAGACCCAGTACTTC. Amino acid sequence: CAWSVRGLVGKGEETQYF. Drawing the rest from reference TRBV30 and TRBJ2-5, the complete variable domain is SQTIHQWPATLVQPVGSPLSLECTVEGTSNPNLYWYRQAAGRGLQLLFYSVGIGQISSEVPQNLSASRPQDRQFILSSKKLLLSDSGFYLCAWSVRGLVGKGEETQYFGPGTRLLVL.

The V and J genes are TRBV7-2 and TRBJ1-2; 8 bases map to TRBD1. CDR1 and CDR2 (germline): SGHTA, FQGNSA. J was trimmed by 11 bases and V by 5 bases; bases with no gene match: 4. The CDR3 totals 11 residues. This CDR3 is CASSTTGVYTF. Here the CDR3 DNA reads TGTGCCAGCAGCACGACAGGGGTTTACACCTTC. Together with reference TRBV7-2 and TRBJ1-2, the CDR3 gives the full variable domain: GAGVSQSPSNKVTEKGKDVELRCDPISGHTALYWYRQSLGQGLEFLIYFQGNSAPDKSGLPSDRFSAERTGGSVSTLTIQRTQQEDSAVYLCASSTTGVYTFGSGTRLTVV.

V gene TRBV14 combines with J gene TRBJ1-6; D is ambiguous. Germline V gene sequence: CDR1 SGHDN, CDR2 FVKESK. Trimming pared 0 bases from V and 4 bases from J, leaving 7 bases between. CDR3 length: 15 residues. CDR3 amino acids: CASSQEGGYNSPLHF. DNA of the CDR3: TGTGCCAGCAGCCAAGAAGGCGGATATAATTCACCCCTCCACTTT.

The V and J genes are TRBV4-1 and TRBJ2-7; 7 bases are a match to TRBD1. CDR3 size: 17 residues. V lost 4 bases to trimming and J lost 2 bases; unmatched junction nucleotides: 14. The germline V gene has CDR1 MGHRA and CDR2 YSYEKL. The CDR3 loop reads CASSPWGTRDRAYEQYF. Here the CDR3 DNA reads TGCGCCAGCAGCCCTTGGGGGACCCGGGACAGAGCCTACGAGCAGTACTTC.

The gene calls are TRBV6-5 and TRBJ2-3; 7 nucleotides agree with TRBD2. The CDR3 has 16 amino acids. The germline V gene has CDR1 MNHEY and CDR2 SVGAGI. Trimming at V came to 4 bases and at J to 9 bases, leaving 16 bases not matched to a gene. The CDR3 is CASSSLTSVGSRTQYF. The CDR3 DNA reads as TGTGCCAGCAGTTCTCTTACTAGCGTAGGTTCCCGGACGCAGTATTTT.

J is TRBJ2-1 and V is TRBV2; 10 bases fit TRBD2. Germline-derived CDR1 and CDR2 are SNHLY and FYNNEI. The CDR3 totals 14 residues. With V trimmed by 9 bases and J by 9 bases, 11 bases remained unmatched. The CDR3 loop reads CASRGIAGGIEQFF. The CDR3 DNA is TGTGCCAGTCGGGGAATAGCGGGAGGCATTGAGCAGTTCTTC.

This sequence joins TRBV7-8 and TRBJ2-1; D uncertain. The CDR3 has 16 residues. The germline V gene has CDR1 SGHVS and CDR2 FQNEAQ. Trimming took 4 bases from V and 7 from J, leaving 20 bases between them. CDR3 in amino acids: CASSSYSATPQNEQFF. CDR3 bases: TGTGCCAGCAGCTCTTACAGTGCGACCCCTCAGAATGAGCAGTTCTTC.

This clone showed up just once. The chain uses TRBV28 and TRBJ1-2; D gene uncertain. Germline CDR1 and CDR2: MDHEN and SYDVKM. The V and J ends lost 5 bases and 0 bases respectively, with 10 bases between them. The CDR3 spans 14 residues. The CDR3 DNA is TGTGCCAGCAGTCCCCCCAGGACTAACTATGGCTACACCTTC. Translating gives CASSPPRTNYGYTF.

The chain joins TRBV7-3 to TRBJ2-3; D perhaps matches TRBD1 (6 bases). Per the germline V gene, CDR1 is SGHTA and CDR2 is FQGTGA. The germline V and J ends were trimmed by 4 bases and 2 bases, with 16 bases remaining between them. The CDR3 contains 16 residues. This chain's CDR3 is CASSSTGTTNTDTQYF. CDR3 nucleotides: TGTGCCAGCAGCTCGACCGGGACAACGAACACAGATACGCAGTATTTT.

The rearrangement uses TRBV28 and TRBJ2-1; possibly TRBD2 for D (6 bases). CDR3 length equals 19 residues. Germline assignment: CDR1 MDHEN and CDR2 SYDVKM. V gave up 6 bases and J gave up 3 bases, with 27 bases separating them. CDR3 sequence: CASRPLRAGIPPGYNEQFF. The CDR3 region has the DNA TGTGCCAGCAGGCCCCTACGCGCGGGGATCCCACCGGGCTACAATGAGCAGTTCTTC.

This clone has just a few counts. The rearrangement links TRBV29-1 to TRBJ1-1; D not certain. Germline V gives CDR1 SQVTM, CDR2 ANQGSEA. V shed 8 bases and J shed 1 base, with 11 bases lying between them. The CDR3 has 12 residues. The CDR3 region is CSTHRTNTEAFF. DNA of the CDR3: TGCAGCACGCACAGAACGAACACTGAAGCTTTCTTT.

This chain uses TRBV19 with TRBJ1-5, with TRBD1 as a possible D gene (5 bases). The CDR3 sequence is 15 residues long. Per the germline V gene, CDR1 is LNHDA and CDR2 is SQIVND (reference sequence). V gave up 7 bases and J gave up 2 bases, with 15 bases separating them. CDR3 loop: CASNTGLRGNQPQHF. Written as DNA, the CDR3 is TGTGCCAGTAATACAGGCCTCCGGGGCAATCAGCCCCAGCATTTT.

The J gene is TRBJ2-5, the V gene TRBV18; 9 bases fit TRBD1. The germline V gene encodes CDR1 KGHSH and CDR2 LQKENI. Trimming removed 3 bases from V and 1 base from J; junction bases left unmatched: 6. The CDR3 loop spans 16 amino acids. The CDR3 DNA reads as TGTGCCAGCTCACCCCGACAGACAGGGGGCCAAGAGACCCAGTACTTC. It encodes CASSPRQTGGQETQYF. The variable domain in full, with the rest retrieved from reference TRBV18 and TRBJ2-5, is NAGVMQNPRHLVRRRGQEARLRCSPMKGHSHVYWYRQLPEEGLKFMVYLQKENIIDESGMPKERFSAEFPKEGPSILRIQQVVRGDSAAYFCASSPRQTGGQETQYFGPGTRLLVL.

This clone has just a few counts. The genes are TRBV12-2 and TRBJ2-7; whether TRBD1, the table's D call, matches the DNA was not checked. TRBV12-2 is assigned pseudogene status. The CDR3 has 16 amino acids. The CDR3 loop is CASRLARNRGRREQYF. CDR3 in DNA: TGTGCAAGTCGCTTAGCGCGCAACAGGGGGCGTCGGGAGCAGTACTTC.

V gene TRBV7-8 combines with J gene TRBJ2-1, with a tentative D call TRBD2 (6 bases). The germline gives CDR1 SGHVS, CDR2 FQNEAQ. The CDR3 is made up of 17 amino acids. Deletions cut 2 bases from V and 3 bases from J, with 17 bases between. CDR3 residues: CASSLSPGLGGYNEQFF. The CDR3 DNA follows: TGTGCCAGCAGCTTAAGTCCTGGACTGGGAGGCTACAATGAGCAGTTCTTC.

The rearrangement joins TRBV6-5 to TRBJ2-2; tentatively, D is TRBD1 (6 bases). The CDR3 is made up of 15 amino acids. V gave up 5 bases and J gave up 3 bases, with 13 bases separating them. CDR1 and CDR2 (germline): MNHEY, SVGAGI. In DNA, the CDR3 is TGTGCCAGCAGTCCCAGGGGCAAGCACACCGGGGAGCTGTTTTTT. As protein: CASSPRGKHTGELFF.